Listed here are 14 T cell receptor beta chains from one sample, sequenced in a study of identical twins. A single record per CDR3 protein comes from TCRdb applying MiXCR to the 5' RACE reads. The top ten hold around 3% of the sample, which has some 440,000 distinct CDR3 sequences, roughly a quarter seen once. These same records also appear under a second study, on T cells expressing NK-cell markers.

Sequenced material: CD4+ T cells sorted from blood. The receptors originated from a woman aged 18-29 years in good health.

CDR3 loop: CATSPPGLAGGQEQFF. CDR3 bases: TGTGCCACCAGCCCTCCCGGACTAGCGGGAGGTCAGGAGCAGTTCTTC. The rearrangement joins TRBV15 to TRBJ2-1; 14 positions agree with TRBD2. The CDR3 covers 16 residues. V was clipped by 5 bases and J by 10 bases; unmatched bases: 10. Per the germline V gene, CDR1 is LNHNV and CDR2 is YYDKDF (reference sequence).

The chain has TRBV2 and TRBJ1-5; D unresolved. CDR1 is SNHLY and CDR2 is FYNNEI in the germline V gene. The V gene lost 5 bases and the J gene lost 4 bases, with 15 bases spanning the gap. The CDR3 runs to 15 residues. The CDR3 here is CASSKDGRLNQPQHF. Here the CDR3 DNA reads TGTGCCAGCAGTAAGGACGGACGGCTTAATCAGCCCCAGCATTTT.

V and J are TRBV20-1 and TRBJ2-5; the D gene could be TRBD1 or TRBD2 (5 bases each). V was trimmed by 2 bases and J by 4 bases, leaving 20 bases between them. The CDR3 spans 16 residues. Germline CDR1 and CDR2: DFQATT and SNEGSKA (reference sequence). This chain's CDR3 is CSARPWGRRGAETQYF. CDR3 bases: TGCAGTGCTAGACCCTGGGGCCGCCGAGGGGCAGAGACCCAGTACTTC.

CDR3 sequence reads: CASSNRVPRDEQFF. The CDR3 bases are TGTGCCAGCAGCAACAGAGTTCCCCGAGATGAGCAGTTCTTC. The rearrangement joins TRBV7-9 to TRBJ2-1; D unresolved. Trimming left V 5 bases short and J 8 bases short, with 16 bases between. The germline V gene has CDR1 SEHNR and CDR2 FQNEAQ (reference sequence). The CDR3 runs to 14 residues.

The V gene is TRBV6-1, the J gene TRBJ2-2; D is possibly TRBD1 or TRBD2 (5 bases each). Trimming cost V 5 bases and J 6 bases, with 19 bases left between them. Germline V gene lookup returns CDR1 MNHNS and CDR2 SASEGT. CDR3 size: 16 residues. The CDR3 bases are TGTGCCAGCAGTACCCCCGGGCCGGGGACGGCCGGGGAGCTGTTTTTT. Its translation is CASSTPGPGTAGELFF.

This rearrangement joins TRBV12-5 to TRBJ2-2; D is undetermined. Looked up from germline, CDR1 is LGHNT and CDR2 is FRNRAP. V was clipped by 0 bases and J by 4 bases, with 9 bases between them. The CDR3 consists of 15 residues. CDR3 sequence: CASGLVKGATGELFF. In DNA, the CDR3 is TGTGCTAGTGGTTTGGTAAAGGGTGCCACCGGGGAGCTGTTTTTT.

This sequence joins TRBV5-4 and TRBJ2-1, with 7 bases matching TRBD2. V dropped 4 bases and J dropped 8; count of bases not matched to a gene: 12. Germline V gene data show CDR1 as SGHNT and CDR2 as YYREEE (reference sequence). This CDR3 is built from 15 residues. DNA of the CDR3: TGTGCCAGCAGCCCAGGACTAGGAGGAGGCTATGAGCAGTTCTTC. Its translation is CASSPGLGGGYEQFF.

V usage is TRBV3-1 and J usage is TRBJ2-3; D may be TRBD2 (6 bases). This CDR3 spans 12 amino acids. Looked up from germline, CDR1 is LGHDT and CDR2 is YNNKEL (reference sequence). V was shortened by 5 bases and J by 8 bases, with 11 bases between the two germline ends. Here the CDR3 DNA reads TGTGCCAGCAGCGAGACTAGATCTACGCAGTATTTT. Amino acid sequence: CASSETRSTQYF.

This clonotype was picked up many times. This chain links TRBV12-3 or TRBV12-4 with TRBJ2-3; maybe TRBD2 (6 bases). The germline V and J ends were trimmed by 1 base and 5 bases, with 7 bases remaining between them. The CDR3 spans 13 residues. The CDR3 region is CASSLGRGDTQYF. CDR3 DNA: TGTGCCAGCAGTTTAGGGAGGGGAGATACGCAGTATTTT.

This clonotype appeared a few times. The chain links TRBV12-3 or TRBV12-4 to TRBJ1-3; D is undetermined. The CDR3 is 12 residues long. With 6 bases removed from V and 0 bases from J, the gap between germline ends came to 3 bases. The CDR3 protein is CASRVSGNTIYF. In DNA, the CDR3 is TGTGCCAGCAGGGTCTCTGGAAACACCATATATTTT.

This clonotype has a handful of counts. The V and J genes are TRBV5-6 and TRBJ2-5; 9 bases map to TRBD2. The CDR3 runs 17 residues. Per germline, CDR1 SGHDT and CDR2 YYEEEE. The junction had 11 bases not matched to a gene; V was cut back by 2 bases and J by 3 bases. The CDR3, as DNA: TGTGCCAGCAGCTTTGGCATGGAAGCGGGGGGAAAAGAGACCCAGTACTTC. Translated: CASSFGMEAGGKETQYF.

The CDR3 spells CASSLGGNPTNEQYF. The CDR3 DNA is TGTGCCAGCAGCTTAGGCGGGAACCCAACCAACGAGCAGTACTTC. This chain links TRBV7-9 with TRBJ2-7, with D possibly matching TRBD2 (6 bases). Trimming removed 1 base at V and 5 bases at J, with 15 bases between. CDR1 is SEHNR, CDR2 FQNEAQ, per germline (reference sequence). CDR3 size: 15 residues.

This clonotype has more than one count but fewer than ten. The chain uses TRBV6-5 and TRBJ2-3; D possibly uses TRBD1 or TRBD2 (6 bases each). The germline V gene has CDR1 MNHEY and CDR2 SVGAGI. Trimming left V 0 bases short and J 6 bases short, with 16 bases between. The CDR3 loop spans 16 amino acids. The CDR3 loop is CASSYSGWGAADTQYF. CDR3 in DNA: TGTGCCAGCAGTTACTCGGGGTGGGGGGCGGCGGATACGCAGTATTTT.

This clonotype turned up a few times. The CDR3 sequence: CASSPISGQGRTGELFF. The CDR3 DNA is TGCGCCAGCAGCCCCATTTCCGGACAGGGGCGCACCGGGGAGCTGTTTTTT. V and J are TRBV5-1 and TRBJ2-2; 9 nucleotides line up with TRBD1. Germline-derived CDR1 and CDR2 are SGHRS and YFSETQ. The junction had 11 bases not matched to a gene; V was cut back by 4 bases and J by 4 bases. The CDR3 is made up of 17 amino acids.